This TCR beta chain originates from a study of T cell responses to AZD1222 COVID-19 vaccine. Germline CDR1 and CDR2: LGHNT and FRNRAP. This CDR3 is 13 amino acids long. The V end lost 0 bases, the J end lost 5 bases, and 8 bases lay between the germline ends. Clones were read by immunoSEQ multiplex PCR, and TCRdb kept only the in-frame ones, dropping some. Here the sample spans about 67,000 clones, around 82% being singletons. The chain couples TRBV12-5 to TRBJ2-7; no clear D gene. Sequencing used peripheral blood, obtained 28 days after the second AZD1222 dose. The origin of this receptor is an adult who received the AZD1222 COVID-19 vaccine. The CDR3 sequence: CASGLVGVDEQYF. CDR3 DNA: TGTGCTAGTGGTTTGGTTGGTGTTGACGAGCAGTACTTC.